The 23 T cell receptor beta chains below come from one sample, sequenced in a study of spatial heterogeneity in lung cancer. Study-level findings and limits: Tracking of tumor mutation counts was seen in expanded intratumoral alpha and beta TCR counts.

No antigen has been assigned to these receptors. TCRdb fed the 5' RACE reads into MiXCR, producing one record per CDR3 protein. The sample shows about 13,000 distinct CDR3 sequences, less than 6.5% of them seen only once. Time point: sample taken at primary tumor resection. Sequencing was performed on lung tumor tissue, taken at surgery. The receptors come from a female donor with early-stage non-small cell lung cancer.

By proportion, this clonotype is medium-sized. The chain couples TRBV6-5 to TRBJ1-5, with D hard to call. The V end lost 0 bases, the J end lost 2 bases, and 8 bases lay between the germline ends. The CDR3 extends over 15 amino acids. The V gene's germline CDR1 is MNHEY and CDR2 SVGAGI. CDR3 sequence (DNA): TGTGCCAGCAGTTACTCGCCCACTGGCAATCAGCCCCAGCATTTT. Translated, it gives CASSYSPTGNQPQHF.

This clonotype was observed many times. The J gene is TRBJ1-5, the V gene TRBV6-1, with 7 bases lining up with TRBD1. Germline trimming cut 4 bases from V and 0 bases from J; bases unmatched to any gene: 6. CDR3 length equals 16 residues. Germline CDR1 is MNHNS and CDR2 is SASEGT. The DNA of the CDR3 is TGTGCCAGCAGTGGAAACAGGGGCTCTAGCAATCAGCCCCAGCATTTT. This codes for CASSGNRGSSNQPQHF.

This clonotype appeared many times. The V and J genes are TRBV19 and TRBJ2-5; 8 bases agree with TRBD2. Looked up from germline, CDR1 is LNHDA and CDR2 is SQIVND (reference sequence). V lost 5 bases and J lost 4; bases outside the gene matches: 9. The CDR3 has 15 residues. CDR3 sequence (DNA): TGTGCCAGTAGTCACTCCGCGGGGGGACGAGAGACCCAGTACTTC. Amino acid sequence: CASSHSAGGRETQYF.

In its sample, this clonotype was seen many times. The chain couples TRBV20-1 to TRBJ1-2; D is uncertain. Deletions cut 3 bases from V and 7 bases from J, with 21 bases between. The length of the CDR3 is 15 residues. Germline values: CDR1 DFQATT, CDR2 SNEGSKA (reference sequence). CDR3 DNA: TGCAGTGCTAGGAAGCGGTTGGCGTCAGTGTCTGGCTACACCTTC. Amino acids: CSARKRLASVSGYTF.

The sample holds many counts of this clonotype. This chain connects TRBV7-9 to TRBJ2-3; D is perhaps TRBD1 or TRBD2 (6 bases each). Trimming removed 5 bases at V and 4 bases at J, with 19 bases between. There are 16 residues in the CDR3. The germline V gene encodes CDR1 SEHNR and CDR2 FQNEAQ (reference sequence). The CDR3 spells CASSEGIGGGADTQYF. Here the CDR3 DNA reads TGTGCCAGCAGCGAGGGGATCGGGGGCGGTGCAGATACGCAGTATTTT. Filled out from reference TRBV7-9 and TRBJ2-3, the complete variable domain reads DTGVSQNPRHKITKRGQNVTFRCDPISEHNRLYWYRQTLGQGPEFLTYFQNEAQLEKSRLLSDRFSAERPKGSFSTLEIQRTEQGDSAMYLCASSEGIGGGADTQYFGPGTRLTVL.

This clonotype was seen many times. The CDR3 spells CASSLAGQGPADTQYF. CDR3 coding DNA: TGTGCCAGCAGCCTAGCGGGACAGGGTCCAGCAGATACGCAGTATTTT. J is TRBJ2-3 and V is TRBV12-3 or TRBV12-4, with D perhaps assigned TRBD1 or TRBD2 (9 bases each). V was cut by 6 bases and J by 4 bases, with 20 bases left in between. The CDR3 length is 16 residues.

This clonotype was counted many times. CDR3 nucleotides: TGTGCCAGCAGCCGGATGGGATCCTACGAGCAGTACTTC. This gives the protein CASSRMGSYEQYF. V usage is TRBV7-2 and J usage is TRBJ2-7; unclear D gene. Trimming removed 5 bases at V and 1 base at J, with 9 bases between. The CDR3 covers 13 residues. Germline-derived CDR1 and CDR2 are SGHTA and FQGNSA.

This clonotype was seen many times. The genes are TRBV27 and TRBJ1-6, with 8 bases that match TRBD1. This CDR3 is 15 amino acids long. Germline V gene data show CDR1 as MNHEY and CDR2 as SMNVEV (reference sequence). V trimming: 3 bases; J trimming: 9 bases; junction bases outside the gene matches: 7. The CDR3 here is CASSFRTGRVSPLHF. CDR3 nucleotides: TGTGCCAGCAGTTTTCGGACAGGGAGGGTTTCACCCCTCCACTTT.

This clonotype was picked up many times. V is TRBV20-1 and J is TRBJ1-4; the D gene is possibly TRBD1 (6 bases). Trimming removed 1 base from V and 8 bases from J, with 14 bases in between. The CDR3 contains 14 residues. CDR1 and CDR2 from the germline V gene are DFQATT and SNEGSKA (reference sequence). The CDR3 DNA reads as TGCAGTGCTAGAGTCGCAGGGGCCGGGGAAAAACTGTTTTTT. Protein product: CSARVAGAGEKLFF.

This clonotype occurred many times. This chain connects TRBV13 to TRBJ2-2, with 11 nucleotides matching TRBD2. J gave up 4 bases and V 2 bases, and 6 bases lay outside the gene matches. Germline V gives CDR1 PRHDT, CDR2 FYEKMQ (reference sequence). CDR3 size: 17 residues. The CDR3 DNA follows: TGTGCCAGCAGCTTAACCCTAGCGGGGGGCCGCACCGGGGAGCTGTTTTTT. As protein: CASSLTLAGGRTGELFF.

This clonotype was recorded many times. V is TRBV7-9 and J is TRBJ2-3; maybe TRBD2 (6 bases). V lost 2 bases and J lost 5, with 14 bases in between. The length of the CDR3 is 15 residues. Germline CDR1 is SEHNR and CDR2 is FQNEAQ (reference sequence). The CDR3 DNA is TGTGCCAGCAGCTTACGAGGGGCCGGGGGAGATACGCAGTATTTT. Protein product: CASSLRGAGGDTQYF.

The table lists this clonotype with many counts. The V gene is TRBV13, the J gene TRBJ2-7, with D perhaps matching TRBD1 (6 bases). CDR3 length: 12 amino acids. Trimming cost V 5 bases and J 5 bases, with 10 bases left between them. Germline CDR1 PRHDT, CDR2 FYEKMQ (reference sequence). CDR3: CASSPWGHEQYF. CDR3 coding DNA: TGTGCCAGCAGCCCTTGGGGGCACGAGCAGTACTTC.

This clonotype was seen many times. The chain links TRBV7-2 to TRBJ1-2; 7 bases match TRBD1. V lost 9 bases and J lost 0; bases outside the gene matches: 13. The CDR3 runs to 16 residues. Germline V gives CDR1 SGHTA, CDR2 FQGNSA. The CDR3 sequence: CARSQQGSQANYGYTF. CDR3 nucleotide sequence: TGTGCCAGATCTCAACAGGGGTCACAAGCTAACTATGGCTACACCTTC.

This clonotype was detected ten times or more. The CDR3 spells CASSSFSAGVSDTQYF. CDR3 in DNA: TGTGCCAGCAGCTCCTTCTCGGCGGGGGTGTCAGATACGCAGTATTTT. The chain couples TRBV28 to TRBJ2-3, with 7 bases aligning to TRBD2. Germline loops: CDR1 MDHEN, CDR2 SYDVKM. The CDR3 totals 16 residues. J gave up 4 bases and V 6 bases, and 13 bases lay outside the gene matches.

This clonotype was picked up many times. As DNA, the CDR3 is TGCGCCAGCAGCCGTTTCGGGCGAGAGGTCGGCCACACCTTC. Translation gives CASSRFGREVGHTF. The chain recombines TRBV4-1 with TRBJ1-2; no firm D call. CDR3 size: 14 residues. Germline V CDR1 and CDR2: MGHRA, YSYEKL. V was pared by 4 bases and J by 12 bases, with 21 bases between.

In its sample, this clonotype was seen a few times. The J gene is TRBJ2-2, the V gene TRBV7-4; 7 bases align to TRBD1. V was clipped by 5 bases and J by 1 base; unmatched bases: 1. Germline V gene sequence: CDR1 SGHVT, CDR2 SQSDAQ. This CDR3 has 14 amino acids. This chain's CDR3 is CASSRDRNTGELFF. Written as DNA, the CDR3 is TGTGCCAGCAGCCGGGACAGGAACACCGGGGAGCTGTTTTTT.

The table lists this clonotype with many counts. The chain has TRBV6-2 or TRBV6-3 and TRBJ1-2; 7 positions agree with TRBD1. The trim removed 4 bases at V and 4 bases at J, leaving 6 bases unmatched. Germline values: CDR1 MNHEY, CDR2 SVGEGT. CDR3 length: 14 residues. CDR3 DNA sequence: TGTGCCAGCAGTTCTTACGGGACAGCCTATGGCTACACCTTC. Translating it yields CASSSYGTAYGYTF.

This clonotype occurred many times. This sequence joins TRBV7-9 and TRBJ2-5; TRBD2 matches 9 bases. The germline V gene has CDR1 SEHNR and CDR2 FQNEAQ (reference sequence). With V trimmed by 6 bases and J by 4 bases, 9 bases remained unmatched. The CDR3 is made up of 15 amino acids. CDR3 DNA sequence: TGTGCCAGCAGGTCGCGGGGGGGCTCGCGAGAGACCCAGTACTTC. It translates to CASRSRGGSRETQYF.

This clonotype was seen at least ten times. The chain joins TRBV6-2 or TRBV6-3 to TRBJ2-7, with a possible D match to TRBD1 (5 bases). V dropped 2 bases and J dropped 7 bases, with 18 bases sitting between them. Germline V lookup: CDR1 MNHEY, CDR2 SVGEGT. The CDR3 totals 15 residues. The CDR3 sequence is CASSYRVRASSEQYF. The CDR3, as DNA: TGTGCCAGCAGTTACAGGGTCAGGGCAAGCTCGGAGCAGTACTTC.

The rearrangement uses TRBV18 and TRBJ2-3; D ambiguous. CDR1 KGHSH and CDR2 LQKENI come from the germline V gene. The CDR3 sequence is 15 residues long. V was shortened by 0 bases and J by 1 base, with 8 bases between the two germline ends. The CDR3 DNA reads TGTGCCAGCTCACCACCCCCCCCCGGCACAGATACGCAGTATTTT. It specifies CASSPPPPGTDTQYF.

There are many counts of this clonotype. The genes are TRBV9 and TRBJ2-3; tentatively, D is TRBD1 (5 bases). Germline CDR1 SGDLS, CDR2 YYNGEE. The CDR3 is 15 residues long. V gave up 2 bases and J gave up 2 bases, with 12 bases separating them. CDR3 DNA: TGTGCCAGCAGCGTCGGACAAATCGTCACAGATACGCAGTATTTT. Its translation: CASSVGQIVTDTQYF.

This clonotype was observed at least ten times. The rearrangement uses TRBV7-8 and TRBJ1-5; D is undetermined. Germline-derived CDR1 and CDR2 are SGHVS and FQNEAQ. V was pared by 1 base and J by 4 bases, with 14 bases between. CDR3 length: 16 amino acids. The CDR3 region is CASSLGRWGRNQPQHF. CDR3 DNA: TGTGCCAGCAGCTTAGGTCGATGGGGTCGGAATCAGCCCCAGCATTTT.

This clonotype was seen at least ten times. J is TRBJ1-4 and V is TRBV7-9, with no clear D. Germline assignment: CDR1 SEHNR and CDR2 FQNEAQ (reference sequence). V lost 5 bases, J lost 0 bases, and 10 bases lay in between. The CDR3 totals 15 residues. Here the CDR3 reads CASSPTGATNEKLFF. In DNA, the CDR3 is TGTGCCAGCAGCCCTACTGGTGCAACTAATGAAAAACTGTTTTTT.